This section outlines one TCR beta chain sequence together with its context. What it binds is not known. The V and J ends lost 5 bases and 3 bases, in that order; junction bases with no gene match: 10. Germline CDR1 and CDR2: SGHVS and FQNEAQ. CDR3 size: 16 residues. The sample belongs to a study of T cell responses to AZD1222 COVID-19 vaccine. The study's findings and limits: Vaccine-related CD4 TCRs covered spike, predominating at 160-218 and 743-854. None of the repertoires were sampled until the peak T cell response had passed.

Some clones are missing from TCRdb's copy, which holds only in-frame ones; the method was immunoSEQ multiplex PCR. The sample lists 160,000 or so clones, roughly nine tenths occurring once. V is TRBV7-8 and J is TRBJ2-1; 7 positions match TRBD2. The specimen comprised peripheral blood, sampled on day 0 of AZD1222 vaccination. The sequence was collected from an adult in good health. CDR3 residues: CASSPPKRDLYNEQFF. DNA for the CDR3: TGTGCCAGCAGCCCCCCGAAGCGGGATCTCTACAATGAGCAGTTCTTC.